A single sample is the source of the 16 T cell receptor beta chains below, sequenced in a study of T cell responses to AZD1222 COVID-19 vaccine. The assay was immunoSEQ multiplex PCR, and TCRdb's table has in-frame clones only and misses some. The table includes about 130,000 clones, approximately 90% detected once. Sequences were derived from peripheral blood, sampled on day 0 of AZD1222 vaccination. These receptors were collected from an adult in good health.

The rearrangement uses TRBV20-1 and TRBJ1-3, with D hard to call. V was pared by 2 bases and J by 6 bases, with 5 bases between. The V gene's germline CDR1 is DFQATT and CDR2 SNEGSKA (reference sequence). The CDR3 has 11 amino acids. The CDR3 here is CSARRANTIYF. In DNA form, the CDR3 reads TGCAGTGCTAGACGGGCAAACACCATATATTTT.

This clone was seen a single time. The chain recombines TRBV7-2 with TRBJ1-2; no clear D. In germline, CDR1 is SGHTA, CDR2 FQGNSA. The CDR3 runs 14 residues. V was trimmed by 2 bases and J by 6 bases, leaving 13 bases between them. The CDR3 coding sequence is TGTGCCAGCAGCTTATCCCCTTTTTGGGATGGCTACACCTTC. This encodes CASSLSPFWDGYTF.

The V gene is TRBV11-2, the J gene TRBJ2-1; 10 nucleotides line up with TRBD2. The CDR3 extends over 16 amino acids. CDR1 SGHAT and CDR2 FQNNGV come from the germline V gene. V was clipped by 6 bases and J by 3 bases; unmatched bases: 8. The CDR3 loop reads CASRTTSGTFYNEQFF. CDR3 bases: TGTGCCAGCAGAACCACTAGCGGGACTTTCTACAATGAGCAGTTCTTC.

V gene TRBV19 combines with J gene TRBJ1-2; D gene ambiguous. Germline V CDR1 and CDR2: LNHDA, SQIVND (reference sequence). This CDR3 is 13 amino acids long. The V and J ends lost 3 bases and 8 bases respectively, with 13 bases between them. Here the CDR3 reads CASSIRVSGGYTF. The CDR3 nucleotides are TGTGCCAGTAGTATTCGGGTATCAGGAGGCTACACCTTC.

This rearrangement joins TRBV30 to TRBJ2-7; 8 nucleotides line up with TRBD1. The ends lost 5 bases at V and 2 bases at J; junction bases unmatched: 5. Germline CDR1 reads GTSNPN; CDR2 reads SVGIG (reference sequence). This CDR3 has 13 residues. The CDR3 DNA reads TGTGCCTGGGTCCGGGACAGGACCTACGAGCAGTACTTC. It codes for CAWVRDRTYEQYF.

The CDR3, as DNA: TGTGCCAGTAGTTTAATTTGGGGACCGTTAGATCAGCCCCAGCATTTT. Translating gives CASSLIWGPLDQPQHF. The V and J genes are TRBV19 and TRBJ1-5; tentatively, D is TRBD1 (5 bases). The CDR3 is made up of 16 amino acids. Germline-derived CDR1 and CDR2 are LNHDA and SQIVND (reference sequence). Trimming removed 5 bases from V and 5 bases from J, with 19 bases in between.

The rearrangement uses TRBV15 and TRBJ2-7; D is uncertain. Germline assignment: CDR1 LNHNV and CDR2 YYDKDF (reference sequence). The CDR3 is made up of 14 amino acids. The V end was cut by 9 bases, the J end by 3 bases, with 18 bases between. The DNA for the CDR3 is TGTGCCACGAGTATGGAGCGCTCCTACTACGAGCAGTACTTC. Protein product: CATSMERSYYEQYF.

The CDR3 nucleotides are TGTGCCAGCTCACCAGTTCCGGACAGGGTGAGCGAGCAGTACTTC. It translates to CASSPVPDRVSEQYF. The chain recombines TRBV18 with TRBJ2-7; TRBD1 matches at 8 bases. The V and J ends lost 2 bases and 6 bases, in that order; junction bases with no gene match: 9. The CDR3 has 15 amino acids. Per the germline V gene, CDR1 is KGHSH and CDR2 is LQKENI.

The chain has TRBV20-1 and TRBJ2-7; D could derive from TRBD1 or TRBD2 (5 bases each). Germline V gives CDR1 DFQATT, CDR2 SNEGSKA (reference sequence). Trimming removed 3 bases at V and 2 bases at J, with 11 bases between. This CDR3 contains 13 residues. CDR3 loop: CSASGDGAYEQYF. Written as DNA, the CDR3 is TGCAGTGCTAGTGGGGACGGGGCCTACGAGCAGTACTTC.

In this sample, this clone turned up once. The chain combines TRBV10-3 with TRBJ2-6; no reliable D call. CDR1 ENHRY and CDR2 SYGVKD come from the germline V gene. Trimming left V 8 bases short and J 0 bases short, with 11 bases between. This CDR3 spans 15 amino acids. The CDR3 DNA sequence: TGTGCCATCTCGGAACTCAGCTCTGGGGCCAACGTCCTGACTTTC. Its translation: CAISELSSGANVLTF.

The V and J genes are TRBV7-8 and TRBJ1-6; D is unclear. V lost 5 bases to trimming and J lost 0 bases, with 14 bases between them. Germline V lookup: CDR1 SGHVS, CDR2 FQNEAQ. The CDR3 is 17 residues long. CDR3 coding DNA: TGTGCCAGCAGCCTAAAGGACGTCAGCTCCTATAATTCACCCCTCCACTTT. It translates to CASSLKDVSSYNSPLHF.

The rearrangement links TRBV28 to TRBJ1-4; perhaps TRBD1 as D (6 bases). This CDR3 contains 16 residues. V gave up 6 bases and J gave up 0 bases, with 14 bases separating them. The germline V gene encodes CDR1 MDHEN and CDR2 SYDVKM. The CDR3 coding sequence is TGTGCCAGCAGCTACCAGGAGGGGGCAACTAATGAAAAACTGTTTTTT. Translation: CASSYQEGATNEKLFF.

The gene calls are TRBV5-8 and TRBJ1-1; possibly TRBD1 for D (6 bases). Germline lookup yields CDR1 SGHTS and CDR2 YDEGEE. CDR3 length: 15 residues. Trimming took off 4 bases at V and 6 bases at J, with 19 bases between the two ends. The CDR3 DNA sequence: TGTGCCAGCAGCCCCCTAGGGGGGCTTGGGTCTGAAGCTTTCTTT. Translated: CASSPLGGLGSEAFF.

This clone came up a few times. The rearrangement uses TRBV9 and TRBJ2-7; possibly TRBD2 for D (5 bases). The CDR3 extends over 13 amino acids. Trimming cost V 0 bases and J 4 bases, with 8 bases left between them. Germline V gives CDR1 SGDLS, CDR2 YYNGEE. The CDR3 DNA reads TGTGCCAGCAGCGTAGCCCCGGGGTACGAGCAGTACTTC. Its translation is CASSVAPGYEQYF.

The chain carries TRBV5-1 and TRBJ2-2, with D perhaps matching TRBD1 (6 bases). The CDR3 is 14 residues long. V was cut by 4 bases and J by 5 bases, with 12 bases left in between. CDR1 is SGHRS, CDR2 YFSETQ, per germline. Here the CDR3 reads CASSPQGSTGELFF. CDR3 coding DNA: TGCGCCAGCAGCCCACAGGGCTCTACCGGGGAGCTGTTTTTT.

The J gene is TRBJ1-5, the V gene TRBV4-3, with D unresolved. This CDR3 is 13 amino acids long. V was trimmed by 0 bases and J by 7 bases, leaving 7 bases between them. Looked up from germline, CDR1 is LGHNA and CDR2 is YSLEER. The CDR3 coding sequence is TGCGCCAGCAGCCAAGATTTACGACAGCCCCAGCATTTT. Encoded protein: CASSQDLRQPQHF.